This TCR beta chain was retrieved from a study of cytomegalovirus exposure and HLA in healthy donors. Study-wide points: Across donors, most TCRs were seen rarely, yet some public ones were widespread.

Primers included in the PCR were 60 Vbeta and 13 Jbeta primers. Produced via immunoSEQ multiplex PCR; TCRdb's table is partial and in-frame only. The sample has roughly 100,000 clones; the top ten hold 3% to 4%. A word on this clone: Its antigen is not identified.

V was pared by 1 base and J by 0 bases, with 10 bases between. The CDR3 consists of 14 residues. Germline V gives CDR1 GTSNPN, CDR2 SVGIG (reference sequence). V and J are TRBV30 and TRBJ2-7; the D is unclear. The TCR was taken from a woman aged 25 to 39 in good health and CMV-seronegative. The specimen sequenced was PBMCs. In DNA form, the CDR3 reads TGTGCCTGGAGTGGACATCCTCTCTCCTACGAGCAGTACTTC. This encodes CAWSGHPLSYEQYF.